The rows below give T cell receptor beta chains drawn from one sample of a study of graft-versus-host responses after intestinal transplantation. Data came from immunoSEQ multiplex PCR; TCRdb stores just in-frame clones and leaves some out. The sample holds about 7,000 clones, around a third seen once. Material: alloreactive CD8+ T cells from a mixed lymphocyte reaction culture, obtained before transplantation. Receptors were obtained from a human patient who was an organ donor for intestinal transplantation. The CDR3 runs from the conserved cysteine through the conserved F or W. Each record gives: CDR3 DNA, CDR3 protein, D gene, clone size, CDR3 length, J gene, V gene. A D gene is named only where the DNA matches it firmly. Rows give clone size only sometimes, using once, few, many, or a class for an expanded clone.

CDR3 DNA: TGTGCCAGCAGTTTAATCCCACTAGCAGTAGAGACCCAGTACTTC
CDR3 protein: CASSLIPLAVETQYF
D gene: .
clone size: .
CDR3 length: 15
J gene: TRBJ2-5
V gene: TRBV27

CDR3 DNA: TGTGCCAGTAGTTCCCCGAGCCAAACTAATGAAAAACTGTTTTTT
CDR3 protein: CASSSPSQTNEKLFF
D gene: .
clone size: few
CDR3 length: 15
J gene: TRBJ1-4
V gene: TRBV19

CDR3 DNA: TGCGCCTGCACGCTAGCGGCAGGGTTGAACTATGGCTACACCTTC
CDR3 protein: CACTLAAGLNYGYTF
D gene: .
clone size: .
CDR3 length: 15
J gene: TRBJ1-2
V gene: TRBV5-1

CDR3 DNA: TGTGCCAGCAGTTTGGCGTTTATGGGAGAGACCCAGTACTTC
CDR3 protein: CASSLAFMGETQYF
D gene: .
clone size: few
CDR3 length: 14
J gene: TRBJ2-5
V gene: TRBV27

CDR3 DNA: TGTGCCAGCAGCTTCATATTCCGCGGGACCTACGATCAGCCCCAGCATTTT
CDR3 protein: CASSFIFRGTYDQPQHF
D gene: .
clone size: few
CDR3 length: 17
J gene: TRBJ1-5
V gene: TRBV11-3

CDR3 DNA: TGTGCCAGCAGCACCCCCAGGAACTCCTACGAGCAGTACTTC
CDR3 protein: CASSTPRNSYEQYF
D gene: .
clone size: large
CDR3 length: 14
J gene: TRBJ2-7
V gene: TRBV7-9

CDR3 DNA: TGTGCCAGCAGGTTCCCTCCGGGACACTTGAACACTGAAGCTTTCTTT
CDR3 protein: CASRFPPGHLNTEAFF
D gene: .
clone size: .
CDR3 length: 16
J gene: TRBJ1-1
V gene: TRBV6-4

CDR3 DNA: TGTGCCAGCAGCCAACTAGGCACCGGGGAGCTGTTTTTT
CDR3 protein: CASSQLGTGELFF
D gene: .
clone size: few
CDR3 length: 13
J gene: TRBJ2-2
V gene: TRBV11-2

CDR3 DNA: TGTGCCAGCAGCCCGTGGGGCAGCCCTTCCGACTATGGCTACACCTTC
CDR3 protein: CASSPWGSPSDYGYTF
D gene: .
clone size: .
CDR3 length: 16
J gene: TRBJ1-2
V gene: TRBV7-9

CDR3 DNA: TGTGCCAGCTCACAACCTATCTTAGCGGGGAGGAATGAGCAGTTCTTC
CDR3 protein: CASSQPILAGRNEQFF
D gene: TRBD2
clone size: medium-sized
CDR3 length: 16
J gene: TRBJ2-1
V gene: TRBV18

CDR3 DNA: TGCGCCAGCAGCCATCGTAAAGGACTGGTGTACGAGCAGTACTTC
CDR3 protein: CASSHRKGLVYEQYF
D gene: .
clone size: .
CDR3 length: 15
J gene: TRBJ2-7
V gene: TRBV4-3

CDR3 DNA: TGCGCCAGCAGTCAATCGAACGTCAGGGGGTCCAAAAACATTCAGTACTTC
CDR3 protein: CASSQSNVRGSKNIQYF
D gene: TRBD1
clone size: few
CDR3 length: 17
J gene: TRBJ2-4
V gene: TRBV23-1

CDR3 DNA: TGCGCCAGGATCCACCGGGACAGGGGGTACGAGCAGTACTTC
CDR3 protein: CARIHRDRGYEQYF
D gene: TRBD1
clone size: .
CDR3 length: 14
J gene: TRBJ2-7
V gene: TRBV4-3

CDR3 DNA: TGTGCCAGCAGCCCGTTTCCGACTAGCGAGCAGTACTTC
CDR3 protein: CASSPFPTSEQYF
D gene: .
clone size: few
CDR3 length: 13
J gene: TRBJ2-7
V gene: TRBV7-3

CDR3 DNA: TGCGCCAGCAGCCAAGCGTTAAACACCGGGGAGCTGTTTTTT
CDR3 protein: CASSQALNTGELFF
D gene: .
clone size: .
CDR3 length: 14
J gene: TRBJ2-2
V gene: TRBV4-1

CDR3 DNA: TGTGCCAGCAGCCCCACCGGGACAGATGAAGCTTTCTTT
CDR3 protein: CASSPTGTDEAFF
D gene: TRBD1
clone size: .
CDR3 length: 13
J gene: TRBJ1-1
V gene: TRBV7-2

CDR3 DNA: TGTGCCAGCAGTTACTTCGGGGGAGGCGAGCAGTACTTC
CDR3 protein: CASSYFGGGEQYF
D gene: .
clone size: many
CDR3 length: 13
J gene: TRBJ2-7
V gene: TRBV6-5

CDR3 DNA: TGCGCCAGCAGCCAAGATTGGGGACAGGGTTACGAGCAGTACTTC
CDR3 protein: CASSQDWGQGYEQYF
D gene: TRBD1
clone size: .
CDR3 length: 15
J gene: TRBJ2-7
V gene: TRBV4-1

CDR3 DNA: TGTGCCAGCAGCAAAGAGGAAGGGAACACTGAAGCTTTCTTT
CDR3 protein: CASSKEEGNTEAFF
D gene: .
clone size: .
CDR3 length: 14
J gene: TRBJ1-1
V gene: TRBV21-1

CDR3 DNA: TGTGCCAGTAGTATAAGAGGGGGGCGCATGAACACTGAAGCTTTCTTT
CDR3 protein: CASSIRGGRMNTEAFF
D gene: .
clone size: once
CDR3 length: 16
J gene: TRBJ1-1
V gene: TRBV19

CDR3 DNA: TGTGCCAGCAGTTACTTGGAGCGGAATGACGCTTATGGCTACACCTTC
CDR3 protein: CASSYLERNDAYGYTF
D gene: .
clone size: few
CDR3 length: 16
J gene: TRBJ1-2
V gene: TRBV6-5

CDR3 DNA: TGTGCCAGCAGCTTAGTGGGTGGTGAGCAGTTCTTC
CDR3 protein: CASSLVGGEQFF
D gene: .
clone size: few
CDR3 length: 12
J gene: TRBJ2-1
V gene: TRBV7-9

CDR3 DNA: TGTGCCAGCAGCCCCACCGGGACAGGGTCTGAAGCTTTCTTT
CDR3 protein: CASSPTGTGSEAFF
D gene: TRBD1
clone size: .
CDR3 length: 14
J gene: TRBJ1-1
V gene: TRBV7-9

CDR3 DNA: TGTGCCAGCAGCCCGGACAGGGGGCGAGCCTATGGCTACACCTTC
CDR3 protein: CASSPDRGRAYGYTF
D gene: TRBD1
clone size: .
CDR3 length: 15
J gene: TRBJ1-2
V gene: TRBV7-3

CDR3 DNA: TGTGCCAGCAGTTTCTTCTCTCTAGGGGGGAATTATAGCAATCAGCCCCAGCATTTT
CDR3 protein: CASSFFSLGGNYSNQPQHF
D gene: .
clone size: .
CDR3 length: 19
J gene: TRBJ1-5
V gene: TRBV28

CDR3 DNA: TGTGCCAGCAGCTTAAACACAGGGCCTGGTGGTCGCTACACCTTC
CDR3 protein: CASSLNTGPGGRYTF
D gene: .
clone size: few
CDR3 length: 15
J gene: TRBJ1-2
V gene: TRBV7-9

CDR3 DNA: TGCGCCAGCAGCCAAGATCCTAGCGCAGATACGCAGTATTTT
CDR3 protein: CASSQDPSADTQYF
D gene: .
clone size: few
CDR3 length: 14
J gene: TRBJ2-3
V gene: TRBV4-3